Detailed here is one T cell receptor (beta chain). No antigen is known for it. The sample originates from a study of cytomegalovirus exposure and HLA in healthy donors. Study-wide findings and caveats: An analysis that was carried out later associated some 17,000 TCR beta sequences with HLA alleles at 0.05 false discovery rate.

Germline values: CDR1 MNHEY, CDR2 SVGAGI. V was trimmed by 6 bases and J by 5 bases, leaving 5 bases between them. The CDR3 extends over 11 amino acids. The PCR had 60 Vbeta and 13 Jbeta primers. Under the authors' procedure: The count from a later analysis was tens of millions of unique TCR beta chains, some 11 million of them shared. Repertoires were generated with immunoSEQ multiplex PCR, while TCRdb's copy carries only in-frame clones and drops some. V, J and clone size are those of that table, while D and trimming were read from the DNA. The sample holds 150,000 to 200,000 clones; 60% to 85% are singletons and the top ten take roughly 7%.

Sequenced material: PBMCs. The V and J genes are TRBV6-5 and TRBJ2-1; no reliable D call. This TCR was sampled from a woman aged 40 to 50 in good health and CMV-seropositive. The DNA for the CDR3 is TGTGCCAGCAGACTAAACAATGAGCAGTTCTTC. It is translated as CASRLNNEQFF.